These T cell receptor beta chains were read from a single sample in a study of OX40 agonist ivuxolimab in advanced cancers. Clones were sequenced by immunoSEQ multiplex PCR, and TCRdb holds only the in-frame ones, with some missing. The sample includes 60,000 or so clones, about 90% of them seen just once. Sequencing was performed on CD4+ or CD8+ T cells sorted from blood, taken in a trial of the OX40 agonist ivuxolimab. The receptors stem from an adult with an advanced solid tumor such as melanoma, head and neck, liver or kidney cancer. The conserved cysteine and the conserved F or W are not part of the CDR3 here.

j_gene	v_gene	CDR3aa
TRBJ2-1	TRBV7-9	ASSYNEQF
TRBJ2-1	TRBV19	ASSISQVLGEQF
TRBJ2-7	TRBV10-3	AIRAGGNEQY
TRBJ1-5	TRBV11-3	ASSPPRGPNYSNQPQH
TRBJ2-4	TRBV30	GVRGSRKNIQY
TRBJ1-5	TRBV6-5	ASSVRGEGQPQH
TRBJ2-1	TRBV30	AWSVIAGVYNEQF
TRBJ1-5	TRBV15	ATSRDMSVNQPQH
TRBJ1-5	TRBV27	ASSLGGGQPQH
TRBJ1-5	TRBV4-1	ASSQDWGQPQH
TRBJ2-1	TRBV30	AWSLGGDNNEQF
TRBJ1-5	TRBV30	AWSAGINSNQPQH
TRBJ1-1	TRBV30	AWSWQGYTEAF
TRBJ2-1	TRBV28	ASSLTSGGTSYNEQF
TRBJ1-1	TRBV19	ASRWTGQNTEAF
TRBJ2-2	TRBV6-5	ASSYGPLGTGELF